The clone carrying this TCR beta chain was observed a handful of times. Antigen specificity is unknown. The record originates from a study of vaccination and CD4 T cells after COVID-19. Study-level results: In convalescent patients, 304 of 307 vaccine-specific clones were mono-reactive for SARS-CoV-2 spike.

Sequence data for DNA of cultured CD4+ T cells were generated by the Oncomine TCR Beta short-read assay. TCRdb called the PCR reads again in MiXCR, with one record for every CDR3 protein. Of about 20,000 distinct CDR3 sequences listed, 40% to 45% are singletons. Treatment indicated: approximately 9-day PBMC culture with coronavirus spike peptide pools or control peptides (ViraFEST assay). PBMCs were cultured at some 2 million per well with roughly 10 IU/ml IL-2 and 10 ug/ml peptide pools. This TCR derives from a human donor who had recovered from COVID-19. The sequencing used CD4+ T cells from blood, cultured in vitro, collected after SARS-CoV-2 vaccination.

The CDR3 loop is CSARVPATYEQYF. For the CDR3, the DNA is TGCAGTGCTAGGGTTCCAGCTACCTACGAGCAGTACTTC. The chain combines TRBV20-1 with TRBJ2-7; D uncertain. Trimming left V 3 bases short and J 2 bases short, with 11 bases between. There are 13 residues in the CDR3. CDR1 and CDR2 (germline): DFQATT, SNEGSKA (reference sequence).